This T cell receptor beta chain derives from a study of CD8+CD57+ T cells in acquired aplastic anemia. In the study overall: Sorted cells (CD4+ and CD8+) yielded DNA amounts that averaged around 3.5 ug. Study-level results: For CD8+ Simpson's diversity, patients and controls showed no significant difference. Found in both controls and patients were some 31 CD8+ CDR3 sequences.

With respect to this clonotype: The antigen is not known.

With 2 bases removed from V and 1 base from J, the gap between germline ends came to 9 bases. CDR1 is SGDLS, CDR2 YYNGEE, per germline. This CDR3 is 14 amino acids long. Genomic DNA templated the TCR beta VDJ and CDR3 profiling. One entry per CDR3 protein results from TCRdb running MiXCR on the reads. The repertoire includes around 68,000 distinct CDR3 sequences, approximately 50% of them detected once, and approximately 8.6% sits in the top ten. The receptor comes from a human donor in good health, serving as a control. The specimen was sorted CD4+, CD8+, or CD8+CD57+ T cells (not recorded which) from PBMCs. V and J are TRBV9 and TRBJ1-1; possibly TRBD1 for D (6 bases). DNA of the CDR3: TGTGCCAGCAGCGTCTCGACAGGGAACACTGAAGCTTTCTTT. This translates into CASSVSTGNTEAFF.